The 2 T cell receptor beta chains presented below share a single source sample, sequenced in a study of T-cell memory formation after mild COVID-19. Via MiXCR, TCRdb re-called the 5' RACE reads, giving one row per CDR3 protein. This sample has about 360,000 distinct CDR3 sequences, with roughly an eighth found just once. The sequenced material came from PBMCs or a T cell subset sorted from them (not recorded which). These receptor sequences come from a man between 18 and 35 years old who had mild COVID-19 (a few samples of this study predate the infection). Cell type and time point are not known.

The chain combines TRBV5-1 with TRBJ1-2; no reliable D call. Germline CDR1 is SGHRS and CDR2 is YFSETQ. Between the trimmed V and J ends, which lost 4 bases and 6 bases, there was a span of 16 bases. The CDR3 runs to 14 residues. Here the CDR3 DNA reads TGCGCCAGCAGCCCAACCGCGAGTTGGGATGGCTACACCTTC. This codes for CASSPTASWDGYTF. Full variable domain (outside the CDR3, taken from reference TRBV5-1 and TRBJ1-2): KAGVTQTPRYLIKTRGQQVTLSCSPISGHRSVSWYQQTPGQGLQFLFEYFSETQRNKGNFPGRFSGRQFSNSRSEMNVSTLELGDSALYLCASSPTASWDGYTFGSGTRLTVV.

The rearrangement links TRBV11-1 to TRBJ1-1; possibly TRBD1 for D (6 bases). Trimming shortened V by 6 bases and J by 4 bases, and 9 bases separated the two germline ends. CDR3 length: 12 amino acids. Germline V CDR1 and CDR2: SGHAT, FQDESV (reference sequence). The CDR3 DNA reads as TGTGCCAGCAGGGCAGGGGCCACTGAAGCTTTCTTT. Its protein is CASRAGATEAFF.